This TCR beta chain derives from a study of CD8 T cells in ankylosing spondylitis. Researchers built TCR beta libraries using quantitative 5'-RACE with molecular barcodes. TCRdb redid the calling of the 5' RACE reads with MiXCR, one entry per CDR3 protein. The data hold about 17,000 distinct CDR3 sequences, with approximately 7.6% observed a single time. This clonotype was detected ten times or more. Sequenced material: blood. The TCR originated in a male donor with ankylosing spondylitis or in good health (not recorded which).

CDR3 bases: TGCAGTGCCCCATCTGACAGGGGAGATGAAAAACTGTTTTTT. It yields the protein CSAPSDRGDEKLFF. The rearrangement links TRBV20-1 to TRBJ1-4, with TRBD1 matching 8 bases. This CDR3 comprises 14 residues. V trimming: 6 bases; J trimming: 6 bases; junction bases outside the gene matches: 9. Germline assignment: CDR1 DFQATT and CDR2 SNEGSKA (reference sequence).